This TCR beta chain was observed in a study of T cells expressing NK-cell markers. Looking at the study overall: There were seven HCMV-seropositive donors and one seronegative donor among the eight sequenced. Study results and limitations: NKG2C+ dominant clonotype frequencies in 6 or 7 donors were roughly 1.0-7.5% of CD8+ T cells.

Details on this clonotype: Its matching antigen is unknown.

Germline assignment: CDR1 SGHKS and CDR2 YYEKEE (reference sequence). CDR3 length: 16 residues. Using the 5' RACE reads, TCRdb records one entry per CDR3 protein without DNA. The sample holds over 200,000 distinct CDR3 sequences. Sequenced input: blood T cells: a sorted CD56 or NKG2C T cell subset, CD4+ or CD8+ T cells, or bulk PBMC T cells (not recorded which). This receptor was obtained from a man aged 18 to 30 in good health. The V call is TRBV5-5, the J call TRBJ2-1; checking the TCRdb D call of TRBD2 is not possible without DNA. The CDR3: CASSSLPGLARDEQFF. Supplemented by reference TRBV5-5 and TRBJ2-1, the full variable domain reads DAGVTQSPTHLIKTRGQQVTLRCSPISGHKSVSWYQQVLGQGPQFIFQYYEKEERGRGNFPDRFSARQFPNYSSELNVNALLLGDSALYLCASSSLPGLARDEQFFGPGTRLTVL.